This T cell receptor beta chain emerged from a study of blood T cell repertoires in COVID-19. Overall study: Italy, Spain and the United States were the sources of the convalescent and acute COVID-19 samples. T cells, B-cell-depleted T cells, or PBMCs provided the cDNA or gDNA that served as material.

The CDR3 spans 12 residues. Unmatched junction bases numbered 5, after V lost 5 bases and J lost 7 bases. In the authors' methods: Amplification of reference gene primers was used by the study to estimate nucleated cell counts. The method was immunoSEQ multiplex PCR; TCRdb's version includes in-frame clones alone and lacks a portion of them. V, J and clone size are taken as reported in that table, and D and trimming were inferred from the DNA itself. The table has 250,000 to 350,000 clones, less than 90% seen once. Patients from Seattle were sampled longitudinally, starting during active infection. The clonotype was recovered from a woman in her 70s with COVID-19, enrolled during active disease. This sequence joins TRBV12-3 or TRBV12-4 and TRBJ2-7; TRBD1 matches 7 bases. Sequencing was carried out using peripheral blood. The CDR3 spells CASSTGAGEQYF. The CDR3 nucleotides read TGTGCCAGCAGTACAGGGGCAGGGGAGCAGTACTTC.